This TCR beta chain was sequenced in a study of blood T cell repertoires in COVID-19. About the research overall: PBMCs, B-cell-depleted T cells, or T cells provided the cDNA or gDNA that made up the material.

Per the original methods: Amplification with reference gene primers provided the estimates of nucleated cell counts. TCRdb's copy holds only in-frame clones and misses some; the assay was immunoSEQ multiplex PCR. The V and J calls and the clone size are those of that table, but D and trimming were determined from the DNA. The repertoire holds roughly 100,000 clones, with 85% as singletons. CDR1 is LGHDT and CDR2 is YNNKEL in the germline V gene (reference sequence). CDR3 length: 16 amino acids. V lost 2 bases, J lost 4 bases, and 10 bases stayed unmatched. The TCR comes from a man in his fifties with acute or convalescent COVID-19. The J gene is TRBJ1-2, the V gene TRBV3-1 (or the pseudogene TRBV3-2), with 7 bases fitting TRBD1. The sample was peripheral blood. The CDR3 DNA sequence: TGTGCCAGCAGCCAATTAGTAGGGGGCAAAATCTATGGCTACACCTTC. Amino acid sequence: CASSQLVGGKIYGYTF.